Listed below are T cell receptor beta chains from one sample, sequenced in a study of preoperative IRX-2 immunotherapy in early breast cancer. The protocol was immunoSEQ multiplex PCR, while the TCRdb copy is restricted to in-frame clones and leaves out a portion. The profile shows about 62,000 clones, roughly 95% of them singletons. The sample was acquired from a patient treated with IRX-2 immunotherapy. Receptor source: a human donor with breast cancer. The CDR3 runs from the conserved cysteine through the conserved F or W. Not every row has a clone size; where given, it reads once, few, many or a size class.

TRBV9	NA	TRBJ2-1	CASSVAISGYDEQFF
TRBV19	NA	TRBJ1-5	CARVSKGLAVSTQHF
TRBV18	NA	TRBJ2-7	CASSPFEYEQYF
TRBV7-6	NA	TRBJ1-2	CASSSTTANYGYTF
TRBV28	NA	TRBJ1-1	CASSFRNTEAFF
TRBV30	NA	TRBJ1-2	CAWRRAGYGYTF
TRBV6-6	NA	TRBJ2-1	CASGQGNEQFF
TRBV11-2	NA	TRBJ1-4	CASLRPGGFREKLFF
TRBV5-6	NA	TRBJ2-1	CASSPPSGGNNEQFF
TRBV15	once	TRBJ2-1	CATSRDHYNEQFF
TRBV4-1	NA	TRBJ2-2	CASSFHRSEGTGELFF
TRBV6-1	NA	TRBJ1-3	CASSDEGQSSSGNTIYF
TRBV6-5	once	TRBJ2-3	CASRVRGWGDTQYF
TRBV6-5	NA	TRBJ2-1	CASSYWGTYNEQFF
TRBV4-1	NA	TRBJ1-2	CASSQDLGGAGYTF
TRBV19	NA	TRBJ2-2	CASSIDWRKEVSGELFF
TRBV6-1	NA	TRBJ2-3	CASSWSSGATDTQYF
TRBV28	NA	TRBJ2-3	CASTSWRHADTQYF
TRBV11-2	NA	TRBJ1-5	CASSLVVDRARQPQHF
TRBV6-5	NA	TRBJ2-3	CASSYREANTDTQYF
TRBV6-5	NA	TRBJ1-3	CASSSPRTGEGNTIYF
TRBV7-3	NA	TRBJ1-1	CASSSNRVSTEAFF
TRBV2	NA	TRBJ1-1	CASSNPVNTEAFF
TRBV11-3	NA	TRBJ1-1	CASSLGLGRETFF
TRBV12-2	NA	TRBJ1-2	CASRLVGLANYGYTF
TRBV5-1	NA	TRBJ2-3	CASSLNQGGNTDTQYF
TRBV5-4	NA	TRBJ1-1	CASSLWGGLNTEAFF
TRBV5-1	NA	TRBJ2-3	CASMREGQGLTDTQYF
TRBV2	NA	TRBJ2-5	CASSGQQETQYF
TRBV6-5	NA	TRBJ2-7	CASMGTDSYEQYF
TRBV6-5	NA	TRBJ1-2	CASHPGGTAYGYTF
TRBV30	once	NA	CAWNPGGLSYEQYF
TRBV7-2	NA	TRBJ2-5	CASGRDRETQYF
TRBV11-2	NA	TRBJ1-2	CASSSTPGGGANYGYTF
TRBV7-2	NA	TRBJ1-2	CASSLWDRGHYGYTF
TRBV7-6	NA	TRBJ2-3	CASSSGTRNPTDTQYF
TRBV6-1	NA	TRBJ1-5	CASSEMGNQPQHF
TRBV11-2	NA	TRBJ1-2	CASSLVRGGYTF
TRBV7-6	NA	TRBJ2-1	CASSLGATSGGGNEQFF
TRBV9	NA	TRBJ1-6	CASSSGQGAAPPLHF
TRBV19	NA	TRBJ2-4	CATHAGARGNIQYF
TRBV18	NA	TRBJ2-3	CASSPVGTDTQYF
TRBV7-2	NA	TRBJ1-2	CASSLAEGGGYTF
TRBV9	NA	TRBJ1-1	CASSVAPEQNTEAFF